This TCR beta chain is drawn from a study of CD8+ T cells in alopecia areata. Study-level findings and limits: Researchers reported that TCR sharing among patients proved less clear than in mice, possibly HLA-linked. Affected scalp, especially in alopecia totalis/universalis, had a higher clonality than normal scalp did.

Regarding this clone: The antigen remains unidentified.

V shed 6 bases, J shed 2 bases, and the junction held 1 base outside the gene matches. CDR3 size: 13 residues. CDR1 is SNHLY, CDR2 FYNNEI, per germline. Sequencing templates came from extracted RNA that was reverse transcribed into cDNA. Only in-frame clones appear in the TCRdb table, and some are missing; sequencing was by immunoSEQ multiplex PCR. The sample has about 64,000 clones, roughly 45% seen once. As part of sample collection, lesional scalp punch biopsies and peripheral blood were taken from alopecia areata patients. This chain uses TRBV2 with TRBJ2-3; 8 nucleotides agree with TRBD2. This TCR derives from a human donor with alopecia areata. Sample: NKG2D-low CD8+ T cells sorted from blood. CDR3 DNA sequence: TGTGCCAGCAGAGCGGGGGTCACAGATACGCAGTATTTT. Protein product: CASRAGVTDTQYF.